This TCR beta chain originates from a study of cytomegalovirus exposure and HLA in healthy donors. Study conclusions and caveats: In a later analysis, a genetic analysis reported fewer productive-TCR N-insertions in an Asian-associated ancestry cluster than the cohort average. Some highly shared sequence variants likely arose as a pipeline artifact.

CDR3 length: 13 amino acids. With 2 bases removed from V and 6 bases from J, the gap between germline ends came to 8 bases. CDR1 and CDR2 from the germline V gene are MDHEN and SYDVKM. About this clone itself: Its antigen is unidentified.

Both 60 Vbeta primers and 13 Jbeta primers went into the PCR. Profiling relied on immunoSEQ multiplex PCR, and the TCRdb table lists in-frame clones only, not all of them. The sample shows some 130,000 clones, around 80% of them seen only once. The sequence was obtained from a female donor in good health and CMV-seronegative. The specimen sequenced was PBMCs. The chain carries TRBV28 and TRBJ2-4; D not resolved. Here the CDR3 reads CASSLPLGNIQYF. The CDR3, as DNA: TGTGCCAGCAGTTTACCCCTAGGAAACATTCAGTACTTC. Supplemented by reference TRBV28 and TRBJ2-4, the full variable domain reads DVKVTQSSRYLVKRTGEKVFLECVQDMDHENMFWYRQDPGLGLRLIYFSYDVKMKEKGDIPEGYSVSREKKERFSLILESASTNQTSMYLCASSLPLGNIQYFGAGTRLSVL.